Reported below is one T cell receptor (beta chain). TCRdb itself ran the 5' RACE reads through MiXCR, one entry per CDR3 protein. The sample comprises 35,000 to 55,000 distinct CDR3 sequences, roughly 6.4% of which are singletons, and about 9.4% rests with the top ten. The data originate from a study of T cells after yellow fever vaccination. Overall study results and limits: Within FACS-sorted repertoires, abundant clonotypes contaminating from the bulk population could be present. Almost all vaccine-responding clonotypes were not detected in the sorted memory subsets at the day 0 time point.

Germline V gene lookup returns CDR1 SQVTM and CDR2 ANQGSEA. The CDR3 runs 13 residues. Trimming took 1 base from V and 5 from J; bases not matched to a gene: 3. The rearrangement links TRBV29-1 to TRBJ2-3, with 7 nucleotides matching TRBD2. The source material was PBMCs, either bulk or a sorted T-cell subset (CD4+, CD8+, memory, or dextramer-sorted; not recorded which), sampled 45 days after the yellow fever booster vaccination. The clonotype was recovered from a man aged 25 to 40 who received the YFV17D yellow fever vaccine. This chain's CDR3 is CSVEVGRLDTQYF. The CDR3 DNA sequence: TGCAGCGTTGAAGTCGGGAGGCTAGATACGCAGTATTTT.